This section outlines one T cell receptor beta chain sequence together with its context. Germline loops: CDR1 SGHAT, CDR2 FQNNGV. This CDR3 spans 15 amino acids. The V and J ends lost 2 bases and 2 bases respectively, with 12 bases between them. The sample belongs to a study of T-cell memory formation after mild COVID-19. About the research overall: Clusters of TCRs were largely donor specific.

A single record per CDR3 protein comes from TCRdb applying MiXCR to the 5' RACE reads. The sample yields 210,000 or so distinct CDR3 sequences, about 10% seen once. The sequenced sample was PBMCs or a T cell subset sorted from them (not recorded which). The TCR originated in a man younger than 35 who had mild COVID-19 (a few samples of this study predate the infection). Cell type and time point are not known. The rearrangement uses TRBV11-2 and TRBJ1-2; possible D gene TRBD1, 5 bases. The CDR3, as DNA: TGTGCCAGCAGCTTAAACCAGGGCTGGAACTATGGCTACACCTTC. This codes for CASSLNQGWNYGYTF.